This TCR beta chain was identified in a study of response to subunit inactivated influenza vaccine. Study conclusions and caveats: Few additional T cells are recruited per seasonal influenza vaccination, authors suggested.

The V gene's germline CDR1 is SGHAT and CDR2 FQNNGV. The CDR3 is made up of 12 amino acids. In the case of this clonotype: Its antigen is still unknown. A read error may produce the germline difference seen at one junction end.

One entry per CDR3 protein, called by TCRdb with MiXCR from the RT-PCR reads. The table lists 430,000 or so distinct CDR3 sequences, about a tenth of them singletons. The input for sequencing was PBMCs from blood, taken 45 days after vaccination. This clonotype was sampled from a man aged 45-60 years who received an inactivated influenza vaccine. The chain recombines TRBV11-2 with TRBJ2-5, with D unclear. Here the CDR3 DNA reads TGTGCCTGCAGCTTAGATCGACAGACCCAGTACTTC. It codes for CACSLDRQTQYF.